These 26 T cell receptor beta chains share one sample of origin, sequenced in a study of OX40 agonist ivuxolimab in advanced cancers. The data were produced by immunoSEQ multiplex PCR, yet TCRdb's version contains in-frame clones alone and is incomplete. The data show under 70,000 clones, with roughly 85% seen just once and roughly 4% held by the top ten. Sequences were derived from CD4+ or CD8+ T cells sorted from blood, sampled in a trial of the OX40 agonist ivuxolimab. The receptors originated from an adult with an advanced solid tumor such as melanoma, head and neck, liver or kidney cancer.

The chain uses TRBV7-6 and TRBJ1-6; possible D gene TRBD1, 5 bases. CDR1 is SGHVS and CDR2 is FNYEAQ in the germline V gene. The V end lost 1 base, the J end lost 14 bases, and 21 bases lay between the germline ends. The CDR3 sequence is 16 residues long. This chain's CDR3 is CASSLVPLGHYFTLHF. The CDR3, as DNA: TGTGCCAGCAGCTTAGTCCCCCTGGGGCACTACTTCACCCTCCACTTT.

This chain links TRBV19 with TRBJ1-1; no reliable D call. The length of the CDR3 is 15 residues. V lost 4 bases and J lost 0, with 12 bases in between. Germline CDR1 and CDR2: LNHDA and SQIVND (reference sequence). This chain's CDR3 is CASSKLETLNTEAFF. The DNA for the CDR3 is TGTGCCAGTAGTAAGCTTGAGACACTGAACACTGAAGCTTTCTTT.

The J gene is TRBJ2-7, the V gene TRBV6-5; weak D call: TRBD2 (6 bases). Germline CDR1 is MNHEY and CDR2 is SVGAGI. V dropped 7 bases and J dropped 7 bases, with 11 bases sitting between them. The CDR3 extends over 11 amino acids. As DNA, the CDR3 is TGTGCCAGCACCCAGGGAGGAGAGCAGTACTTC. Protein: CASTQGGEQYF.

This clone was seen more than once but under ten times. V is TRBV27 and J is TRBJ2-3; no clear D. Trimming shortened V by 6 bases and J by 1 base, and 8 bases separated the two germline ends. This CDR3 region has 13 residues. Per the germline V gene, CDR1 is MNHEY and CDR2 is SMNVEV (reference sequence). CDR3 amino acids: CASRVSGTDTQYF. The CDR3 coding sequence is TGTGCCAGCAGAGTTTCGGGCACAGATACGCAGTATTTT.

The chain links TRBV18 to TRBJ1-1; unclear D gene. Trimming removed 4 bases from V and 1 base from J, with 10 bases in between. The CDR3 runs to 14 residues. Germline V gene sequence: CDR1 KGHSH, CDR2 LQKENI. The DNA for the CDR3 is TGTGCCAGCTCACGAGATACGGGGAACACTGAAGCTTTCTTT. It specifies CASSRDTGNTEAFF.

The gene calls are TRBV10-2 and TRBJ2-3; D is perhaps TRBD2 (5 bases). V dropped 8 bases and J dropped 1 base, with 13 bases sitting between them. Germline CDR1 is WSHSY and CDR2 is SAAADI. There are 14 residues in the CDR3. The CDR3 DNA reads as TGCGCCAGCTTGAGGGCGGTAGGCACAGATACGCAGTATTTT. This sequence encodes CASLRAVGTDTQYF.

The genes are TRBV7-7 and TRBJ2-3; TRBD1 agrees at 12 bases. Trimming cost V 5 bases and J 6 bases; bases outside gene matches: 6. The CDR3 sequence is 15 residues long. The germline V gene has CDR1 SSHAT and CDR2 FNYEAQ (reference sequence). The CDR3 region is CASSEGQGARDTQYF. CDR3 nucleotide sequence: TGTGCCAGCAGCGAGGGACAGGGGGCGCGTGATACGCAGTATTTT.

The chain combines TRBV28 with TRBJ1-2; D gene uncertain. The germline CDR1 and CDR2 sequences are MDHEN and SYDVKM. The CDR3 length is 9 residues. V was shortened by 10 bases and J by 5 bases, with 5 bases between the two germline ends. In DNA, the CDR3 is TGTGCCACTTGTTATGGCTACACCTTC. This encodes CATCYGYTF.

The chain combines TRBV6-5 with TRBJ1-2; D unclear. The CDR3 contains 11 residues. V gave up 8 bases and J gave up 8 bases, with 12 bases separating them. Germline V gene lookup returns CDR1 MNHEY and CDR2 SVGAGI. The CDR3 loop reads CASGASGGYTF. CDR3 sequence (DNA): TGTGCCAGCGGCGCTAGCGGGGGCTACACCTTC.

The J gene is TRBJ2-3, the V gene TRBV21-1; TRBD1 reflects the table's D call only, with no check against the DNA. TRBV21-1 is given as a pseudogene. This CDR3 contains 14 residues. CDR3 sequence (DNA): TGTGCCAGCAGCATCCGGGACAGGGGGGTAGCGCAGTATTTT. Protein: CASSIRDRGVAQYF.

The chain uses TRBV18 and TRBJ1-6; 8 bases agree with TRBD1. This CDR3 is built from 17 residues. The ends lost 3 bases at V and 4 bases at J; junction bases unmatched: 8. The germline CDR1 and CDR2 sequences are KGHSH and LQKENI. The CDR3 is CASSPLIRDRYNSPLHF. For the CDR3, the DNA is TGTGCCAGCTCACCCTTGATACGGGACAGGTATAATTCACCCCTCCACTTT. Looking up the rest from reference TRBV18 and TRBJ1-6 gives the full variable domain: NAGVMQNPRHLVRRRGQEARLRCSPMKGHSHVYWYRQLPEEGLKFMVYLQKENIIDESGMPKERFSAEFPKEGPSILRIQQVVRGDSAAYFCASSPLIRDRYNSPLHFGNGTRLTVT.

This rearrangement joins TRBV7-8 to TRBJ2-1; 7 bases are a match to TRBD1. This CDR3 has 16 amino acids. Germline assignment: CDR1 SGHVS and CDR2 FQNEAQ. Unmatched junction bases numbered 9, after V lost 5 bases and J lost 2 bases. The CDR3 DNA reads TGTGCCAGCAGCGTCACAGGGGCGGGTCCCTACAATGAGCAGTTCTTC. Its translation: CASSVTGAGPYNEQFF.

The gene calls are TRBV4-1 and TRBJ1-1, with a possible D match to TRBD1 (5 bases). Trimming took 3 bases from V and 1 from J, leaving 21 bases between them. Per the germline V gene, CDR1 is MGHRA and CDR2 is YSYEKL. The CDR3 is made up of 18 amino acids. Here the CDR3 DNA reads TGCGCCAGCAGCCACCCTCTGAGGGGCTCCCGGGGGAACACTGAAGCTTTCTTT. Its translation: CASSHPLRGSRGNTEAFF.

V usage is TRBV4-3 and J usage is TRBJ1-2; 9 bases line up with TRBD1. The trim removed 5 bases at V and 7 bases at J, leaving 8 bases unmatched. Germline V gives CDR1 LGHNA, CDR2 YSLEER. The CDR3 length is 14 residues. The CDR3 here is CASSLVQGASGYTF. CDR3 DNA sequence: TGCGCCAGCAGCTTAGTACAGGGGGCCTCTGGCTACACCTTC.

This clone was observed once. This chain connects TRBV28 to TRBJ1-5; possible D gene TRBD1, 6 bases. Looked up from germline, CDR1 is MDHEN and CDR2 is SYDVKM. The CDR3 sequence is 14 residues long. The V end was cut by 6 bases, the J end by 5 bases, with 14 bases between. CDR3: CASSAPQGYQPQHF. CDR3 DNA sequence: TGTGCCAGCAGCGCTCCCCAGGGGTATCAGCCCCAGCATTTT. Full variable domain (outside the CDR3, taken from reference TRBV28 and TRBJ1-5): DVKVTQSSRYLVKRTGEKVFLECVQDMDHENMFWYRQDPGLGLRLIYFSYDVKMKEKGDIPEGYSVSREKKERFSLILESASTNQTSMYLCASSAPQGYQPQHFGDGTRLSIL.

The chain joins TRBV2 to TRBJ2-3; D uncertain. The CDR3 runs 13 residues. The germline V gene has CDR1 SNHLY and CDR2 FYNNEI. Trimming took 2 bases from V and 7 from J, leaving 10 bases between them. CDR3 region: CASSERAQNTQYF. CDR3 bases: TGTGCCAGCAGTGAAAGGGCCCAGAATACGCAGTATTTT. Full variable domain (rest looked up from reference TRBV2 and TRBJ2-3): EPEVTQTPSHQVTQMGQEVILRCVPISNHLYFYWYRQILGQKVEFLVSFYNNEISEKSEIFDDQFSVERPDGSNFTLKIRSTKLEDSAMYFCASSERAQNTQYFGPGTRLTVL.

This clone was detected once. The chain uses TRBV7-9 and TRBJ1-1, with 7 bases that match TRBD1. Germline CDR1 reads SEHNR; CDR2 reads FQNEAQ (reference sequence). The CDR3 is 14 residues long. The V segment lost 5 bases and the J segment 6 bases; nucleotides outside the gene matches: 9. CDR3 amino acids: CASSILQGLAEAFF. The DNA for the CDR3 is TGTGCCAGCAGCATACTACAGGGGTTGGCTGAAGCTTTCTTT.

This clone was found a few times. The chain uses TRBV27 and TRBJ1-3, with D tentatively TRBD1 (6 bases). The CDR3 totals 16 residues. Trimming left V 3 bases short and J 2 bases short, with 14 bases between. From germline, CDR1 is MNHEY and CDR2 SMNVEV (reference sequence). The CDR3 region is CASSLRGGRAGNTIYF. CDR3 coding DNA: TGTGCCAGCAGTTTGAGGGGGGGACGGGCTGGAAACACCATATATTTT.

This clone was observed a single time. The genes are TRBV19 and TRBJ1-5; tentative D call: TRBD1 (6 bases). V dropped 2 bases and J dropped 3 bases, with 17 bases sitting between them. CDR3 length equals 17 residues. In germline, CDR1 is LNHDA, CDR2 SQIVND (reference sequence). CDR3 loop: CASSITRQARVNQPQHF. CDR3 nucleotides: TGTGCCAGTAGTATAACCCGACAGGCTCGGGTCAATCAGCCCCAGCATTTT.

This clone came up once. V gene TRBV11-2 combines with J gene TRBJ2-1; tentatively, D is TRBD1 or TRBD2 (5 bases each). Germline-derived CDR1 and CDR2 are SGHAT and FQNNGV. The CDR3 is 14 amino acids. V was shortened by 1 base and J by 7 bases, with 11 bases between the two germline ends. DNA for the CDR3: TGTGCCAGCAGCTTAGGGGGGTGGAGGAATGAGCAGTTCTTC. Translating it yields CASSLGGWRNEQFF.

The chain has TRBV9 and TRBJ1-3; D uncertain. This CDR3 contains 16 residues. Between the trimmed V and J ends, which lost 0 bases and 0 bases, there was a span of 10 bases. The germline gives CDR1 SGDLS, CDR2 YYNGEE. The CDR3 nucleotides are TGTGCCAGCAGCGTAGCTGTTCAGGCCTCTGGAAACACCATATATTTT. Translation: CASSVAVQASGNTIYF.

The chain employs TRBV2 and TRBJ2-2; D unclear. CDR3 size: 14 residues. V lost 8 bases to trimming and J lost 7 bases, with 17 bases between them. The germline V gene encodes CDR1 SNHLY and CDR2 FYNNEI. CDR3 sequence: CASRQMTWGGELFF. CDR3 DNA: TGTGCCAGCCGTCAGATGACCTGGGGCGGGGAGCTGTTTTTT.

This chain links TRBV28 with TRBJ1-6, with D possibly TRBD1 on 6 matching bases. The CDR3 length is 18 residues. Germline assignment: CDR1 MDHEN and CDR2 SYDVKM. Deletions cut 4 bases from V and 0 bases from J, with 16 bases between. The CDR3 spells CASSSWGGQSSYNSPLHF. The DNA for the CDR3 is TGTGCCAGCAGTTCTTGGGGCGGACAGAGCTCCTATAATTCACCCCTCCACTTT. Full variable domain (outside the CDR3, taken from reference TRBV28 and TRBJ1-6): DVKVTQSSRYLVKRTGEKVFLECVQDMDHENMFWYRQDPGLGLRLIYFSYDVKMKEKGDIPEGYSVSREKKERFSLILESASTNQTSMYLCASSSWGGQSSYNSPLHFGNGTRLTVT.

The CDR3: CASSKAGWGLEQFF. DNA for the CDR3: TGTGCCAGTAGTAAGGCAGGGTGGGGGTTGGAGCAGTTCTTC. The gene calls are TRBV19 and TRBJ2-1; perhaps D is TRBD1 or TRBD2 (5 bases each). Germline-derived CDR1 and CDR2 are LNHDA and SQIVND (reference sequence). The ends were cut back, 4 bases at V and 10 bases at J, with 17 bases in the middle. The CDR3 spans 14 residues.

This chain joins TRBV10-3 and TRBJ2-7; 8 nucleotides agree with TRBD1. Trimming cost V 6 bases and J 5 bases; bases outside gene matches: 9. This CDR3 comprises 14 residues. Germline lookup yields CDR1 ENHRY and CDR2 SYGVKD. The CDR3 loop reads CAIRSDRVNNEQYF. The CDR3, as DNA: TGTGCCATCAGGTCGGACAGGGTAAACAACGAGCAGTACTTC.

CDR3 DNA sequence: TGCAGCGTTGATTATATCTCGGCCGATGAGCAGTTCTTC. Translated: CSVDYISADEQFF. The V gene is TRBV29-1, the J gene TRBJ2-1; D is unclear. Germline V gene lookup returns CDR1 SQVTM and CDR2 ANQGSEA. The CDR3 is 13 amino acids. Trimming pared 3 bases from V and 8 bases from J, leaving 14 bases between.